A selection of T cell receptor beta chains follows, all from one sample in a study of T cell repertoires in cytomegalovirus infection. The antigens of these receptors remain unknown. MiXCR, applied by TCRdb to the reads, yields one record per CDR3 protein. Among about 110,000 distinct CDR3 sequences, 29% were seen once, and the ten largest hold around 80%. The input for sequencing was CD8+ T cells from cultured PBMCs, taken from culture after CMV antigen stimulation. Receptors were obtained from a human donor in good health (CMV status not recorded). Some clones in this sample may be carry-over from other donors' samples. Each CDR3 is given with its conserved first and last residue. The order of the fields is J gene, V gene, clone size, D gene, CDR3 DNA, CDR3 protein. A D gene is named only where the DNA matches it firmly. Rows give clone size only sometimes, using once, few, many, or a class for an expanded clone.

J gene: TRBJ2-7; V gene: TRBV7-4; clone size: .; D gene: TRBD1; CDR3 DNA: TGTGCCAGCAGCTCCCCGGGACAGGGAGGCGTCTACGAGCAGTACTTC; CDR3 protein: CASSSPGQGGVYEQYF
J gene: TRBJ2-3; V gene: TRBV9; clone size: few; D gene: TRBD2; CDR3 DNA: TGTGCCAGCAGCGTAGACGCGGGGGGTCCCACAGATACGCAGTATTTT; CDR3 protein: CASSVDAGGPTDTQYF
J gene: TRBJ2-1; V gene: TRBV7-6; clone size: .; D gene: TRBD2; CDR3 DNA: TGTGCCAGCAGCCCTAACCCAAGTCGGGGAGGGCTCCATGAGCAGTTCTTC; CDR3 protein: CASSPNPSRGGLHEQFF
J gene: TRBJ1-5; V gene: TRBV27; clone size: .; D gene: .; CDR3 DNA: TGTGCCAGCAGCCCGGGCGGCCAGGGAGATCAGCCCCAGCATTTT; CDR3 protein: CASSPGGQGDQPQHF
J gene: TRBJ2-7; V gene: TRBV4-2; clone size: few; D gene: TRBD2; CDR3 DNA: TGTGCCAGCAGCCAAGCGGCGGGGGGCCAAACCTACGAGCAGTACTTC; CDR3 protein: CASSQAAGGQTYEQYF
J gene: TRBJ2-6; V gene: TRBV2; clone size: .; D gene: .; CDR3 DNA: TGTGCCAGCAGTGAGTCGGCACCCTCTGGGGCCAACGTCCTGACTTTC; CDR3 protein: CASSESAPSGANVLTF
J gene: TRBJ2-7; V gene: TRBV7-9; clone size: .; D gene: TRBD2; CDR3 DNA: TGTGCCAGCAGCCCAGCGGGGGGGCCCTACGAGCAGTACTTC; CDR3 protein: CASSPAGGPYEQYF
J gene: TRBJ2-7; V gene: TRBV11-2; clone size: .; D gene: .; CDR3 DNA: TGTGCCAGCAGCTTAGGGACTCCGAGCTCCTACGAGCAGTACTTC; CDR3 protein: CASSLGTPSSYEQYF
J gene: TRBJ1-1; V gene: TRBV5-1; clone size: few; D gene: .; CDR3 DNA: TGCGCCAGCAGCTTGGTGGGGGCCTGGAACACTGAAGCTTTCTTT; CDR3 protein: CASSLVGAWNTEAFF
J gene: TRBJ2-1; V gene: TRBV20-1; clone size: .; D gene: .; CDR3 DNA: TGCAGTGCTAGTTACAATGAGCAGTTCTTC; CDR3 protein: CSASYNEQFF
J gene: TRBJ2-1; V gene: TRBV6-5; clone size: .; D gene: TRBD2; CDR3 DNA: TGTGCCAGCAGTTACGAGACTAGCGGGGACCCCCACAATGAGCAGTTCTTC; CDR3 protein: CASSYETSGDPHNEQFF
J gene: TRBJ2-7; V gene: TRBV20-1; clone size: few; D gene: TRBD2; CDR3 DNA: TGCAGTGCTAGAGATCTCTGGGCTAGCGGGGGCTCCTACGAGCAGTACTTC; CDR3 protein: CSARDLWASGGSYEQYF
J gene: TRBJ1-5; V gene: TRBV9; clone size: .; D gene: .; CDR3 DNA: TGTGCCAGCAGCGTAGGACAGGCGGATCAGCCCCAGCATTTT; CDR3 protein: CASSVGQADQPQHF
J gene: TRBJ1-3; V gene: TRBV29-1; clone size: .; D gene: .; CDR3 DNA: TGCAGCGTTGAAGATTTTATAGGCCCCTCTGGAAACACCATATATTTT; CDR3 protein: CSVEDFIGPSGNTIYF
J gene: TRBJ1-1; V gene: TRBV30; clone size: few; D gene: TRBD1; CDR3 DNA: TGTGCCTGGAGCCAGGGGGCTGAAGCTTTCTTT; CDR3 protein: CAWSQGAEAFF
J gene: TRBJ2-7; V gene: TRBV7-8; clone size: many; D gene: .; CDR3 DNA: TGTGCCAGCAGCTTAATCCAGGACTACGAGCAGTACTTC; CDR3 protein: CASSLIQDYEQYF
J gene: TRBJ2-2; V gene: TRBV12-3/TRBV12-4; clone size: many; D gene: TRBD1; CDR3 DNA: TGTGCCAGCACCTACAGTCCGGGACAGGGGGAGGCCGGGGAGCTGTTTTTT; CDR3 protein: CASTYSPGQGEAGELFF
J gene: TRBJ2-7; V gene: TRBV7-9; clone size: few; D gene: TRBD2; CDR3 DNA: TGTGCCAGCAGCGACGGACTAGCGGGGGGGCACGAGCAGTACTTC; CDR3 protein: CASSDGLAGGHEQYF
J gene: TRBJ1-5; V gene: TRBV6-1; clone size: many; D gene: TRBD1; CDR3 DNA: TGTGCCAGCGGACAACAGGGGGGTAGCAATCAGCCCCAGCATTTT; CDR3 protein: CASGQQGGSNQPQHF
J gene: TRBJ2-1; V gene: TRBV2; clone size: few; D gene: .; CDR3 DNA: TGTGCCAGCAGTGAAAAGGGTCTAGCTAGCTCCTACAATGAGCAGTTCTTC; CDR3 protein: CASSEKGLASSYNEQFF
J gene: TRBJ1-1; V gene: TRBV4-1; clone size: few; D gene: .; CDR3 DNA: TGCGCCAGCAGCCAAGAAGGCCCGGGCACTGAAGCTTTCTTT; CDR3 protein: CASSQEGPGTEAFF
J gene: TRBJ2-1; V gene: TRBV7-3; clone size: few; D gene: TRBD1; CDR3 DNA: TGTGCCAGCAGGGACAGGGGTGGCAATGAGCAGTTCTTC; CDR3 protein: CASRDRGGNEQFF
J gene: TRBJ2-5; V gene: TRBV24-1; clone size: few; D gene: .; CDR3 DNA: TGTGCCACCAGTGGTACAGGGAGTAAGACCCAGTACTTC; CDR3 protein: CATSGTGSKTQYF
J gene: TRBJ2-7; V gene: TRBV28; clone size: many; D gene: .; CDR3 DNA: TGTGCCAGCAGTTTATCCCGACAGCCTACCTACGAGCAGTACTTC; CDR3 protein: CASSLSRQPTYEQYF
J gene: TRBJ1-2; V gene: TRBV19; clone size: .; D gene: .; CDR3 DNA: TGTGCCAGTAGTATTCCTTTTGCAGGGAGAGCTGGCTACACCTTC; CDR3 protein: CASSIPFAGRAGYTF
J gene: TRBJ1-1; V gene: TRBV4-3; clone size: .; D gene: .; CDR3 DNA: TGCGCCAGCAGCGGAAGAGACGGGGGGACTGAAGCTTTCTTT; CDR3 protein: CASSGRDGGTEAFF
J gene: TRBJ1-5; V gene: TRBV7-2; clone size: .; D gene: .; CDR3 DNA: TGTGCCAGCAGCTTAGAGGCGGGAAGTGGGAATCAGCCCCAGCATTTT; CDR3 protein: CASSLEAGSGNQPQHF
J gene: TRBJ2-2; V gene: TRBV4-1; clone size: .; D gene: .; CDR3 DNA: TGCGCCAGCAGCCAAGACGGAGGGGTTTGGGCAAACACCGGGGAGCTGTTTTTT; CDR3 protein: CASSQDGGVWANTGELFF
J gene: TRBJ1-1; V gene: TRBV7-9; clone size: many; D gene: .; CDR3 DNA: TGTGCCAGCAGGCCCTCGGGGACTGAAGCTTTCTTT; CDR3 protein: CASRPSGTEAFF
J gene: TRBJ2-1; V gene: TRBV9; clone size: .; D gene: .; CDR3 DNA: TGTGCCAGCAGCGTAGGTGCAGAGCAGTTCTTC; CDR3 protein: CASSVGAEQFF
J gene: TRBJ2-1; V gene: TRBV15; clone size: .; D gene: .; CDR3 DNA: TGTGCCACCAGCAGAAGTCCGGGCTCCATGGAGCAGTTCTTC; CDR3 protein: CATSRSPGSMEQFF
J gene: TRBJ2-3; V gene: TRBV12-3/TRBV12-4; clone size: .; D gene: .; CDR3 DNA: TGTGCCAGCAGCCATGACTGGGGCACAGATACGCAGTATTTT; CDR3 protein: CASSHDWGTDTQYF
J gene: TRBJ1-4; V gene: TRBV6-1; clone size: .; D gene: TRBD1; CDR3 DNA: TGTGCCAGCAGTGAGGGGACAGGCCTTGAAAAACTGTTTTTT; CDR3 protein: CASSEGTGLEKLFF
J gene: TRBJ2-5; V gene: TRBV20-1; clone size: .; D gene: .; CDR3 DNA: TGCAGTGCTAGGGGCGACGGCGTGAAGGAGACCCAGTACTTC; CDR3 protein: CSARGDGVKETQYF
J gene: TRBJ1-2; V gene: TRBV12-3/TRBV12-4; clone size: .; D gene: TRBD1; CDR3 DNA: TGTGCCAGCAGTTTAACAGGGGCAGGGGATGGCTACACCTTC; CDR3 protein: CASSLTGAGDGYTF
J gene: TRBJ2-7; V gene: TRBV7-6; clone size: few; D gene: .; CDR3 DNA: TGTGCCAGCAGCTTAGAGGTTAACGTCTACGAGCAGTACTTC; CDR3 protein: CASSLEVNVYEQYF
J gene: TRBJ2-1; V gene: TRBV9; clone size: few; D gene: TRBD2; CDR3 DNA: TGTGCCAGCAGCAAAAGCGGGGGGACCGCTGGTGAGCAGTTCTTC; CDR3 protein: CASSKSGGTAGEQFF
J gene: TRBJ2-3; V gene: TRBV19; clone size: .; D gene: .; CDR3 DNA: TGTGCCAGTAGTATAATCGGGAGCTCCACAGATACGCAGTATTTT; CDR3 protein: CASSIIGSSTDTQYF
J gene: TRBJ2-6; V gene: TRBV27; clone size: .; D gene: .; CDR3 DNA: TGTGCCAGCAGTCCAACTCCTGGGGCCAACGTCCTGACTTTC; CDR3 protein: CASSPTPGANVLTF
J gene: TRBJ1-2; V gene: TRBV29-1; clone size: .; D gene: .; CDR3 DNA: TGCAGCGTAGAAGGCTTGAACTATGGCTACACCTTC; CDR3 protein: CSVEGLNYGYTF
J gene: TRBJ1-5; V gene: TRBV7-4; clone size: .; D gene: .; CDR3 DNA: TGTGCCAGCAGCTCTAACGGACACTTGGGAGTTCAGCCCCAGCATTTT; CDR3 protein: CASSSNGHLGVQPQHF
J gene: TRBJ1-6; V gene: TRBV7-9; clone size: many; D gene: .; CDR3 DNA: TGTGCCAGCAGCTTAGTTGGGTCACCCCTCCACTTT; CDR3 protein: CASSLVGSPLHF
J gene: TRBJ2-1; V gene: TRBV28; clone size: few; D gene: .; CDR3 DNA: TGTGCCAGCAGTCGTTTAAGCTCCTACAATGAGCAGTTCTTC; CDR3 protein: CASSRLSSYNEQFF
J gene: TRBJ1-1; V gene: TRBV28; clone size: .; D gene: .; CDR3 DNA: TGTGCCAGCAGTTTACGCAGGGCCACTGAAGCTTTCTTT; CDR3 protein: CASSLRRATEAFF
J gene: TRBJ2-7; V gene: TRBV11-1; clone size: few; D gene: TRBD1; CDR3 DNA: TGTGCCAGCAGCCCGCGGGACAGGGGCGCGTACGAGCAGTACTTC; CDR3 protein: CASSPRDRGAYEQYF
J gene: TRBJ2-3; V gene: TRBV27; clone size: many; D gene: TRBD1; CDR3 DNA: TGTGCCAGCAGTGAAACAGGGGGCACGGATACGCAGTATTTT; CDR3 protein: CASSETGGTDTQYF
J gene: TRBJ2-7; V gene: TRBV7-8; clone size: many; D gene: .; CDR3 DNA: TGTGCCAGCAGGGGTGGGGACTCTTCGATCTACGAGCAGTACTTC; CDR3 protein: CASRGGDSSIYEQYF